These T cell receptor beta chains were read from a single sample in a study of cytomegalovirus exposure and HLA in healthy donors. The protocol was immunoSEQ multiplex PCR, while the TCRdb copy is restricted to in-frame clones and leaves out a portion. This sample has roughly 140,000 clones, with 72% found just once. The sample was PBMCs. These receptor sequences come from a man aged 40-49 years in good health and CMV-seronegative. Each CDR3 is given with its conserved first and last residue. The D gene is left open where the match is weak. Rows may omit the clone size; those that give it use once, few, many or a size class.

>15|TRBV28|-|TRBJ2-3|-
CASFPAGGYTDTQYF
TGTGCCAGCTTCCCGGCCGGCGGGTACACAGATACGCAGTATTTT
>13|TRBV6-1|-|TRBJ1-2|-
CASSARRDYGYTF
TGTGCCAGCAGTGCCCGGAGGGACTATGGCTACACCTTC
>12|TRBV7-9|-|TRBJ1-1|-
CASSLDTGKAFF
TGTGCCAGCAGCTTAGATACGGGGAAAGCTTTCTTT
>14|TRBV11-2|-|TRBJ2-6|-
CASSSNSGANVLTF
TGTGCCAGCAGCTCCAACTCTGGGGCCAACGTCCTGACTTTC
>13|TRBV5-6|-|TRBJ1-1|-
CASSFGRNTEAFF
TGTGCCAGCAGCTTTGGGAGGAACACTGAAGCTTTCTTT
>14|TRBV4-2|TRBD1|TRBJ2-7|once
CASSQDRGQAEQYF
TGTGCCAGCAGCCAAGATAGGGGACAGGCCGAGCAGTACTTC
>15|TRBV9|TRBD1|TRBJ1-1|-
CASSGRTGGGSVAFF
TGTGCCAGCAGCGGAAGGACAGGGGGGGGGTCGGTAGCTTTCTTT
>17|TRBV28|-|TRBJ2-5|-
CASSLDRGANVQETQYF
TGTGCCAGCAGTTTAGATCGGGGGGCGAACGTTCAGGAGACCCAGTACTTC
>16|TRBV4-1|-|TRBJ2-5|-
CASSQAGDNLWETQYF
TGCGCCAGCAGCCAAGCAGGGGACAACCTTTGGGAGACCCAGTACTTC
>13|TRBV19|TRBD1|TRBJ1-4|-
CASRDRVGEKLFF
TGTGCCAGTAGAGACAGGGTTGGTGAAAAACTGTTTTTT
>17|TRBV5-4|-|TRBJ2-2|-
CATAVGGRGANTGELFF
TGTGCCACCGCCGTCGGGGGGCGCGGAGCGAACACCGGGGAGCTGTTTTTT
>13|TRBV6-5|-|TRBJ1-2|-
CASSYGGDYGYTF
TGTGCCAGCAGTTACGGGGGCGACTATGGCTACACCTTC
>11|TRBV2|-|TRBJ2-1|-
CASSTGEHRFF
TGTGCCAGCAGCACCGGGGAGCATCGGTTCTTC
>14|TRBV5-1|TRBD1|TRBJ1-4|few
CASSPGQSDEKLFF
TGCGCCAGCAGCCCGGGACAGAGCGATGAAAAACTGTTTTTT
>13|TRBV7-8|TRBD2|TRBJ2-7|-
CASSLAGGWEQYF
TGTGCCAGCAGCTTAGCGGGAGGGTGGGAGCAGTACTTC
>16|TRBV5-1|-|TRBJ2-1|-
CASSLAREFSYNEQFF
TGCGCCAGCAGCTTAGCCAGGGAATTTTCCTACAATGAGCAGTTCTTC
>13|TRBV5-1|TRBD1|TRBJ1-2|-
CASSTDREGGYTF
TGCGCCAGCAGCACCGACAGGGAAGGTGGCTACACCTTC
>14|TRBV4-1|TRBD1|TRBJ2-7|-
CASSQAGQVYEQYF
TGCGCCAGCAGCCAAGCGGGACAGGTGTACGAGCAGTACTTC
>15|TRBV6-1|TRBD1|TRBJ2-1|-
CASSSDRAILDEQFF
TGTGCCAGCAGTTCAGACAGGGCTATTCTTGATGAGCAGTTCTTC
>16|TRBV2|-|TRBJ1-2|-
CASSARDTSSPHGYTF
TGTGCCAGCAGCGCCCGGGACACCTCGTCTCCCCATGGCTACACCTTC
>15|TRBV6-5|-|TRBJ2-2|-
CASSYSSGETGELFF
TGTGCCAGCAGTTACTCTTCAGGGGAAACCGGGGAGCTGTTTTTT
>16|TRBV7-2|TRBD2|TRBJ2-3|few
CASSFALATGTDTQYF
TGTGCCAGCAGCTTTGCACTAGCGACCGGCACAGATACGCAGTATTTT
>17|TRBV2|TRBD1|TRBJ1-1|-
CASRARTGKGMNTEAFF
TGTGCCAGCAGGGCCCGGACAGGGAAGGGGATGAACACTGAAGCTTTCTTT
>19|TRBV28|TRBD1|TRBJ1-5|-
CASSFKRTGTGGSNQPQHF
TGTGCCAGCAGTTTCAAAAGGACAGGGACGGGGGGTAGCAATCAGCCCCAGCATTTT
>18|TRBV9|TRBD2|TRBJ2-6|-
CASSVGLAGFSGANVLTF
TGTGCCAGCAGCGTAGGATTAGCGGGGTTCTCTGGGGCCAACGTCCTGACTTTC
>13|TRBV29-1|-|TRBJ2-7|few
CSVEYGTYDEQYF
TGCAGCGTTGAGTACGGGACTTACGACGAGCAGTACTTC
>16|TRBV7-8|TRBD1|TRBJ1-5|-
CASSLAGTESNQPQHF
TGTGCCAGCAGCTTAGCCGGGACAGAAAGCAATCAGCCCCAGCATTTT
>13|TRBV9|-|TRBJ1-1|once
CASSKGDDTEAFF
TGTGCCAGCAGCAAGGGGGATGACACTGAAGCTTTCTTT
>11|TRBV2|-|TRBJ1-6|-
CASKIASPLHF
TGTGCCAGCAAGATAGCTTCACCCCTCCACTTT
>15|TRBV5-8|-|TRBJ2-7|few
CASSLRQLSSYEQYF
TGTGCCAGCAGCTTGAGACAGCTGAGCTCCTACGAGCAGTACTTC
>15|TRBV9|TRBD1|TRBJ1-2|-
CASSARQGTSDGYTF
TGTGCCAGCAGCGCTCGACAGGGAACATCTGATGGCTACACCTTC
>12|TRBV6-5|-|TRBJ1-2|-
CASRRDNYGYPF
TGTGCCAGCAGACGGGATAACTATGGCTACCCCTTC
>19|TRBV7-6|TRBD1|TRBJ1-1|-
CASSLSWGQGAKRNTEAFF
TGTGCCAGCAGCTTAAGCTGGGGACAGGGGGCGAAGAGGAACACTGAAGCTTTCTTT
>16|TRBV5-6|TRBD2|TRBJ2-7|-
CASSLEFTGGSYEQYF
TGTGCCAGCAGCTTGGAGTTTACGGGGGGATCCTACGAGCAGTACTTC
>14|TRBV5-1|TRBD1|TRBJ2-3|few
CASSWTGATDTQYF
TGCGCCAGCAGCTGGACAGGGGCCACAGATACGCAGTATTTT
>15|TRBV5-1|TRBD1|TRBJ1-5|-
CASRLGTGGNQPQNF
TGCGCCAGCAGGCTAGGGACAGGAGGCAATCAGCCCCAGAATTTT
>16|TRBV10-3|TRBD1|TRBJ1-6|-
CAISESIQGGDSPLHF
TGTGCCATCAGTGAGTCGATTCAGGGGGGTGATTCACCCCTCCACTTT
>17|TRBV9|-|TRBJ1-1|-
CASSVGGQLVMNTEAFF
TGTGCCAGCAGCGTAGGGGGGCAGCTCGTTATGAACACTGAAGCTTTCTTT
>13|TRBV30|-|TRBJ1-1|-
CAWSRDMNTEAFF
TGTGCCTGGAGCAGGGACATGAACACTGAAGCTTTCTTT
>15|TRBV19|-|TRBJ1-1|-
CASSTPGLPPGEAFF
TGTGCCAGTAGTACCCCGGGACTCCCTCCTGGTGAAGCTTTCTTT
>15|TRBV30|-|TRBJ1-5|-
CAWSLKFGANQPQHF
TGTGCCTGGAGTTTAAAGTTTGGGGCCAATCAGCCCCAGCATTTT
>15|TRBV7-8|TRBD1|TRBJ1-2|once
CASSGRTGGMSGYTF
TGTGCCAGCAGCGGACGGACAGGGGGCATGAGTGGCTACACCTTC
>15|TRBV30|-|TRBJ2-2|few
CAWRRGRTNTGELFF
TGTGCCTGGAGACGGGGGAGGACTAACACCGGGGAGCTGTTTTTT
>14|TRBV27|-|TRBJ2-7|-
CASSLTPYSYEQYF
TGTGCCAGCAGTTTAACTCCCTACTCCTACGAGCAGTACTTC